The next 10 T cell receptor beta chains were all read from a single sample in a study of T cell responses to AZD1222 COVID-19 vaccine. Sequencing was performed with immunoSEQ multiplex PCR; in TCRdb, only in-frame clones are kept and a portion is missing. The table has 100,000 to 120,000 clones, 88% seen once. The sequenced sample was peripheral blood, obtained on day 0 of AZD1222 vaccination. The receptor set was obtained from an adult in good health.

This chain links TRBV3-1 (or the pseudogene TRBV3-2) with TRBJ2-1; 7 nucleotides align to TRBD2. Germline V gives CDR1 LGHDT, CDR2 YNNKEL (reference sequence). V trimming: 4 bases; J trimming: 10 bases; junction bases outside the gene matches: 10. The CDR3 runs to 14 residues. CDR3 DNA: TGTGCCAGCAGCCCCCGAGGGAGGGAGTGGGAGCAGTTCTTC. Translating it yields CASSPRGREWEQFF.

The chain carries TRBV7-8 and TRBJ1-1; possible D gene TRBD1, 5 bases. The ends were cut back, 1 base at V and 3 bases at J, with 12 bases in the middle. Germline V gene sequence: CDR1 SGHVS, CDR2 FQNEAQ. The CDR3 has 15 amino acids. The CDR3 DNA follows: TGTGCCAGCAGCTTAGTGGGGAGGGGCTACACTGAAGCTTTCTTT. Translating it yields CASSLVGRGYTEAFF. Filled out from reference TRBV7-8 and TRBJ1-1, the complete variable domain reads GAGVSQSPRYKVAKRGQDVALRCDPISGHVSLFWYQQALGQGPEFLTYFQNEAQLDKSGLPSDRFFAERPEGSVSTLKIQRTQQEDSAVYLCASSLVGRGYTEAFFGQGTRLTVV.

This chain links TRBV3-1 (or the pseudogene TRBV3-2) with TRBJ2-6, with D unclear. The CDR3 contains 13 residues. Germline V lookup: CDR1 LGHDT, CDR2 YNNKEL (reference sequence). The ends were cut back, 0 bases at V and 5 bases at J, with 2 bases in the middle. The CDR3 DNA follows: TGTGCCAGCAGCCAAGACTGGGCCAACGTCCTGACTTTC. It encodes CASSQDWANVLTF.

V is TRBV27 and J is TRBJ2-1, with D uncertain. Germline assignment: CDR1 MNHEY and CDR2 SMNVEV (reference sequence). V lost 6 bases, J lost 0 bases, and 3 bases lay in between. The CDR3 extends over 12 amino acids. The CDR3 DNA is TGTGCCAGCAGCCCCTCCTACAATGAGCAGTTCTTC. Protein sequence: CASSPSYNEQFF.

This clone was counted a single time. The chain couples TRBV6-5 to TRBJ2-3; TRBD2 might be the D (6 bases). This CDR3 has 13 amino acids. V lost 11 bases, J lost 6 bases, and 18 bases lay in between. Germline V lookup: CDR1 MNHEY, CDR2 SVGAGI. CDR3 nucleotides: TGTGCCGCGGGGACTCGCGGTGGGGATACGCAGTATTTT. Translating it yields CAAGTRGGDTQYF.

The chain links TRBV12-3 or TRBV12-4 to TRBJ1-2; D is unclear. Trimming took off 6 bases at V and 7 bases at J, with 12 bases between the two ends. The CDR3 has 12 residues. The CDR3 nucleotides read TGTGCCAGCAGGACGTTGGACTTTGGCTACACCTTC. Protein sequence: CASRTLDFGYTF.

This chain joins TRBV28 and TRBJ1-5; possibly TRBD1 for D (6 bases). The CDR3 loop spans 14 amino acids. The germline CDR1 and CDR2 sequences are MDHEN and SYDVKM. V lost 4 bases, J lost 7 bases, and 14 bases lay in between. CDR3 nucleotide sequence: TGTGCCAGCAGTTACCCAACAGGGAGGCAGCCCCAGCATTTT. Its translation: CASSYPTGRQPQHF.

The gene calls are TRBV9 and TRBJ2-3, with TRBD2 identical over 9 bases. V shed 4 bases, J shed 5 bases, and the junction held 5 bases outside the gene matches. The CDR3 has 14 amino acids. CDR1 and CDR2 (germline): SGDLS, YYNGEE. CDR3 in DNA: TGTGCCAGCAGCCTTAGCGGGAGAGGAGATACGCAGTATTTT. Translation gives CASSLSGRGDTQYF.

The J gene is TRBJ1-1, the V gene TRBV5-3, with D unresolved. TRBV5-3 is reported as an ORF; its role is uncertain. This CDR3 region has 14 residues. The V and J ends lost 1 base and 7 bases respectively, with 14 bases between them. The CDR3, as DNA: TGTGCCAGAAGCTTGTCCCGCAGGCGACTTGAAGCTTTCTTT. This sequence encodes CARSLSRRRLEAFF.

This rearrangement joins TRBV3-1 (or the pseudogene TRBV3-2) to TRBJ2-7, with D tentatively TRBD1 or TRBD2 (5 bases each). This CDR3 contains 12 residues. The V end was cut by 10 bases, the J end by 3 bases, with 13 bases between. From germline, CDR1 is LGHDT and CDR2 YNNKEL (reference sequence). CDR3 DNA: TGTGCCACGGGGCAGGGCCTCTACGAGCAGTACTTC. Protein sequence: CATGQGLYEQYF.